This is a list of T cell receptor beta chains from one sample in a study of blood T cell repertoires in COVID-19. The protocol was immunoSEQ multiplex PCR, while the TCRdb copy is restricted to in-frame clones and leaves out a portion. The sample shows about 210,000 clones, approximately 78% of them seen only once. Sequenced sample: peripheral blood. Every receptor here comes from a woman aged 70-85 years with COVID-19, enrolled during active disease. The CDR3 runs from the conserved cysteine through the conserved F or W. A D gene is named only where the DNA matches it firmly. Expanded clones get a size class; other rows say once, few or many, or leave the size out.

D,size,J,length,V,DNA,CDR3
TRBD2,NA,TRBJ2-7,14,TRBV10-3,TGTGCCAGCCGCGGGACTAGCGGTTTCTACGAGCAGTACTTC,CASRGTSGFYEQYF
NA,few,TRBJ1-2,14,TRBV28,TGTGCCAGCAAGTTTCGGGGGGCGGACTATGGCTACACCTTC,CASKFRGADYGYTF
NA,NA,TRBJ1-2,16,TRBV3-1/TRBV3-2,TGTGCCAGCAGCCAAGATCTCGGCAGGGGTGACTATGGCTACACCTTC,CASSQDLGRGDYGYTF
TRBD2,NA,TRBJ2-5,18,TRBV24-1,TGTGCCACCAGTGATGGGACTAGCGGGAGTCGGGGTGGGGAGACCCAGTACTTC,CATSDGTSGSRGGETQYF
TRBD2,few,TRBJ2-3,15,TRBV3-1/TRBV3-2,TGTGCCAGCAGCCTCGGGGGAGGGACGGCAGATACGCAGTATTTT,CASSLGGGTADTQYF
TRBD2,NA,TRBJ2-3,15,TRBV2,TGTGCCACCAGGCGAATAGCGGGTCCCACTGATACGCAGTATTTT,CATRRIAGPTDTQYF
TRBD1,NA,TRBJ2-3,19,TRBV4-3,TGCGCCAGCAGCCAACAGAAGCCGGGGACAGGGGGGTACACAGATACGCAGTATTTT,CASSQQKPGTGGYTDTQYF
TRBD1,NA,TRBJ1-2,16,TRBV5-6,TGTGCCAGCAGCTTGGAGGGCAGGGGGCAATACTATGGCTACACCTTC,CASSLEGRGQYYGYTF
TRBD2,NA,TRBJ2-1,14,TRBV7-2,TGTGCCAGCAGGATTGGGGGGGAACACAATGAGCAGTTCTTC,CASRIGGEHNEQFF
TRBD1,NA,TRBJ2-1,18,TRBV24-1,TGTGCCACCAGTGATTTGCCCGATGGGACAGCCTTATACAATGAGCAGTTCTTC,CATSDLPDGTALYNEQFF
NA,NA,TRBJ2-2,13,TRBV28,TGTGCCATCCCGGGGGGCCGAACCGGGGAGCTGTTTTTT,CAIPGGRTGELFF
NA,NA,TRBJ2-7,13,TRBV28,TGTGCCAGCAGACACACCGCCCCCTACGAGCAGTACTTC,CASRHTAPYEQYF
TRBD2,NA,TRBJ2-7,16,TRBV5-1,TGCGCCAGCAGCCTTGGAGATTTGCGGACTAGTGGCGAGCAGTACTTC,CASSLGDLRTSGEQYF
TRBD2,NA,TRBJ2-3,14,TRBV10-3,TGTGCCATCAGTCTAGCGGGAGCTTCGGATACGCAGTATTTT,CAISLAGASDTQYF
NA,once,TRBJ1-1,14,TRBV3-1/TRBV3-2,TGTGCCAGCGCTCGACTGGGGGAGGGAACTGAAGCTTTCTTT,CASARLGEGTEAFF
NA,NA,TRBJ1-6,16,TRBV6-5,TGTGCCAGCAGTTACTTGGGGGGGGCCAGGGATTCACCCCTCCACTTT,CASSYLGGARDSPLHF
NA,NA,TRBJ2-7,12,TRBV2,TGTGCCAGCACAGAGGGCCATTACGAGCAGTACTTC,CASTEGHYEQYF
TRBD1,NA,TRBJ2-3,14,TRBV6-6,TGTGCCAGCAACTTGGGGCAGGGGGCAGATACGCAGTATTTT,CASNLGQGADTQYF
TRBD2,NA,TRBJ2-7,17,TRBV5-4,TGTGCCAGCAGCTTGGGGGAAACGGCTAGCGGAATCTACGAGCAGTACTTC,CASSLGETASGIYEQYF
NA,once,TRBJ2-3,14,TRBV6-5,TGTGCCAGCAGCTCCCGGACAGGCACAGATACGCAGTATTTT,CASSSRTGTDTQYF
NA,NA,TRBJ1-2,18,TRBV11-2,TGTGCCAGCAGCAACCTTAATACCGGGGTCAGGGGACAATATGGCTACACCTTC,CASSNLNTGVRGQYGYTF
NA,NA,TRBJ2-7,15,TRBV5-1,TGCGCCAGCAGCTCCTCCACAGGGTATATGAACGAGCAGTACTTC,CASSSSTGYMNEQYF
NA,NA,TRBJ2-1,14,TRBV5-5,TGTGCCAGCAGCGCCGGGGGTAGGAACAATGAGCAGTTCTTC,CASSAGGRNNEQFF
NA,NA,TRBJ1-4,14,TRBV30,TGTGCCTGGAGTGTACAAGGAGTGTGGGAAAAACTGTTTTTT,CAWSVQGVWEKLFF
TRBD1,NA,TRBJ1-1,14,TRBV10-3,TGTGCCATCCAGGGCAGGGGGACGAACACTGAAGCTTTCTTT,CAIQGRGTNTEAFF
NA,few,TRBJ1-3,14,TRBV6-5,TGTGCCAGCAGTTACAGGGGCCTTGGAAACACCATATATTTT,CASSYRGLGNTIYF
NA,NA,TRBJ1-1,15,TRBV10-3,TGTGCCATCAGACCTTGGGTAGGAGGGAACACTGAAGCTTTCTTT,CAIRPWVGGNTEAFF
TRBD1,few,TRBJ2-7,12,TRBV7-9,TGTGCCAGCAGCCGGACAGGGGACGAGCAGTACTTC,CASSRTGDEQYF
TRBD2,few,TRBJ2-7,12,TRBV12-3/TRBV12-4,TGTGCCAGCAGTCCGGGACTAGCGGGCTGCTACTTC,CASSPGLAGCYF
NA,NA,TRBJ1-5,14,TRBV28,TGTGCCAGCAGTTTAATCGCAGGTCATCAGCCCCAGCATTTT,CASSLIAGHQPQHF
NA,NA,TRBJ2-1,15,TRBV5-1,TGCGCCAGCAGCCTTGTTCTAGGGGAGGACAATGAGCAGTTCTTC,CASSLVLGEDNEQFF
NA,NA,TRBJ2-5,13,TRBV5-1,TGCGCCAGCAGCTTGGGCCAGTTAGAGACCCAGTACTTC,CASSLGQLETQYF
TRBD2,NA,TRBJ2-2,16,TRBV4-1,TGCGCCAGCAGCCAACCGGGACTAGCGGTCAGGGGGGAGCTGTTTTTT,CASSQPGLAVRGELFF
TRBD1,NA,TRBJ1-2,14,TRBV28,TGTGCCAGCAGTCCGGGGACAGGGCGGTATGGCTACACCTTC,CASSPGTGRYGYTF
NA,NA,TRBJ1-5,18,TRBV7-9,TGTGCCAGCAGCTCTGTAGGTCAGTGGGCTTTTGGTAATCAGCCCCAGCATTTT,CASSSVGQWAFGNQPQHF
NA,once,TRBJ1-5,11,TRBV2,TGTGCCAGCAGCGCCGGTCAGCCCCAGCATTTT,CASSAGQPQHF
TRBD2,NA,TRBJ2-5,14,TRBV6-5,TGTGCCAGCAGACGAGCGGGAGGCGGGGAGACCCAGTACTTC,CASRRAGGGETQYF
NA,NA,TRBJ2-2,15,TRBV20-1,TGCAGTGCTAGTTTTCTGGGCAGGGACACCGGGGAGCTGTTTTTT,CSASFLGRDTGELFF
NA,NA,TRBJ2-5,17,TRBV18,TGTGCCAGCTCACGACCCCGTGTAGCGGCGATCCAAGAGACCCAGTACTTC,CASSRPRVAAIQETQYF
NA,once,TRBJ2-7,15,TRBV5-4,TGTGCCAGCAGCTTGCGTGATTTTAGCTCCTACGAGCAGTACTTC,CASSLRDFSSYEQYF
NA,NA,TRBJ1-5,18,TRBV2,TGTGCCAGCAGTGAAACTGGACTCGGGGGGATTAGCAATCAGCCCCAGCATTTT,CASSETGLGGISNQPQHF
TRBD2,NA,TRBJ2-5,12,TRBV12-3/TRBV12-4,TGTGCCAGCAGGAGGGAGGGGGAGACCCAGTACTTC,CASRREGETQYF
TRBD2,NA,TRBJ2-3,15,TRBV11-2,TGTGCCAGCAGCTTAGACGGGAGGGCGGAAGATACGCAGTATTTT,CASSLDGRAEDTQYF
NA,NA,TRBJ1-1,15,TRBV28,TGTGCCAGCAGTTCTGCGGGGCAAGGGGACACTGAAGCTTTCTTT,CASSSAGQGDTEAFF
TRBD1,NA,TRBJ2-1,13,TRBV7-2,TGTGCCAGCAGCGTTCGACAGGGCGATGAGCAGTTCTTC,CASSVRQGDEQFF
TRBD2,NA,TRBJ2-7,15,TRBV7-8,TGTGCCAGCACCGTGACTAGCACATTCTCCTACGAGCAGTACTTC,CASTVTSTFSYEQYF
NA,NA,TRBJ1-1,14,TRBV6-5,TGTGCCAGCAGTTACGGGCAGGTGAACACTGAAGCTTTCTTT,CASSYGQVNTEAFF
NA,NA,TRBJ2-1,14,TRBV7-7,TGTGCCAGCAGCTTAGACGTCCTCAACAGTGAGCAGTTCTTC,CASSLDVLNSEQFF
NA,NA,TRBJ1-1,16,TRBV7-9,TGTGCCAGCAGCTTAGGTGCAGGGGCCTTGAACACTGAAGCTTTCTTT,CASSLGAGALNTEAFF
NA,NA,TRBJ2-1,18,TRBV27,TGTGCCAGCAGTTTATTAAGTCTAGCTAGGAGCTCCTACAATGAGCAGTTCTTC,CASSLLSLARSSYNEQFF
NA,once,TRBJ2-3,14,TRBV5-1,TGCGCCAGCAGCTTGACAGGGACCACAGATACGCAGTATTTT,CASSLTGTTDTQYF
NA,NA,TRBJ2-7,15,TRBV5-1,TGCGCCAGCAGCTTGGCGGGACAAATACCCTACGAGCAGTACTTC,CASSLAGQIPYEQYF
TRBD2,NA,TRBJ2-1,16,TRBV9,TGTGCCAGCAGCTTTAGCGGGAGAGTCGGTGATGGTGAGCAGTTCTTC,CASSFSGRVGDGEQFF